The clone carrying this T cell receptor beta chain was detected a few times. Its antigen is unknown. CDR1 is SGDLS, CDR2 YYNGEE, per germline. This CDR3 region has 16 residues. V lost 0 bases and J 2 bases, leaving 12 bases between the germline ends. The data were taken from a study of CD8+ T cells in alopecia areata. Study outcomes and limitations: For patients receiving tofacitinib, scalp clonality and expanded CD8+ clones among the top 100 significantly decreased. Scalp samples also yield sequences of resident alphabeta T cells from normal skin.

Indicated treatment: oral pan-JAK inhibitor, 5-10 mg twice daily. Sequencing templates came from extracted RNA that was reverse transcribed into cDNA. Method: immunoSEQ multiplex PCR; TCRdb's copy keeps in-frame clones and lacks some. Here the sample spans fewer than 250,000 clones, roughly 60% being singletons. The clonotype comes from a human donor with alopecia areata. The material was CD4+ T cells sorted from blood, obtained at week 24, from a patient treated with tofacitinib. V and J are TRBV9 and TRBJ1-3; D uncertain. The CDR3 nucleotides are TGTGCCAGCAGCGTAGACAATTATCCGGCTGGAAACACCATATATTTT. Residues: CASSVDNYPAGNTIYF.